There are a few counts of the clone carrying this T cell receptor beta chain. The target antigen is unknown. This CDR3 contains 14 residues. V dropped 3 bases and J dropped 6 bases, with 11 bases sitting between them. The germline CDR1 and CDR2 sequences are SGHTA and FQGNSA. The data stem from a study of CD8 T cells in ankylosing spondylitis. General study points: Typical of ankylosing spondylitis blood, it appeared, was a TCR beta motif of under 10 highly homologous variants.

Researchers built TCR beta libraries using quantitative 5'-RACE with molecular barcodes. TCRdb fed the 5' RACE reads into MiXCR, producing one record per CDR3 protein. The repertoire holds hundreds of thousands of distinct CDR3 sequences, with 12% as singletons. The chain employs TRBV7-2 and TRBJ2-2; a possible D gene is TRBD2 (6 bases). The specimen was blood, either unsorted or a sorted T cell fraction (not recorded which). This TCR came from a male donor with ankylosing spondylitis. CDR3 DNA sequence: TGTGCCAGCAGCTTGTCGGGGGTTGCCGGGGAGCTGTTTTTT. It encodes CASSLSGVAGELFF.